This TCR beta chain was obtained from a study of blood T cell repertoires in COVID-19. Study-wide context: Sample material is recorded as cDNA or gDNA derived from T cells, B-cell-depleted T cells, or PBMCs.

The method was immunoSEQ multiplex PCR; TCRdb's version includes in-frame clones alone and lacks a portion of them. The data contain about 150,000 clones, around 84% of them singletons. This CDR3 is built from 16 residues. In germline, CDR1 is SGHNT, CDR2 YYREEE (reference sequence). The junction had 5 bases not matched to a gene; V was cut back by 0 bases and J by 1 base. Those enrolled, adults aged about 18 to 89 years, came from roughly 22 US areas. The study assigned cohorts using participant-reported clinical history. The clonotype originates from a man aged 50-60 years who had recovered from COVID-19. The sequenced material came from PBMCs or T cells enriched from blood (not recorded which). The V call is TRBV5-4, the J call TRBJ1-1, with TRBD1 identical over 8 bases. CDR3 nucleotide sequence: TGTGCCAGCAGCTTGGGACAGGGGTCTAGGAACACTGAAGCTTTCTTT. It yields the protein CASSLGQGSRNTEAFF.